One sample yielded the 4 T cell receptor beta chains listed below, sequenced in a study of blood T cell repertoires in COVID-19. Here immunoSEQ multiplex PCR was the method, and the copy in TCRdb shows in-frame clones only, minus some. The sample includes about 480,000 clones, around nine tenths of them seen just once. Specimen: PBMCs or T cells enriched from blood (not recorded which). The receptors derive from a woman aged 40 to 50 who had recovered from COVID-19.

In its sample, this clone was seen once. The chain couples TRBV18 to TRBJ2-3; D is unclear. The ends were cut back, 0 bases at V and 2 bases at J, with 6 bases in the middle. Germline CDR1 is KGHSH and CDR2 is LQKENI. The CDR3 is 14 amino acids. This CDR3 reads CASSPPKNTDTQYF. Here the CDR3 DNA reads TGTGCCAGCTCACCACCCAAAAACACAGATACGCAGTATTTT.

The chain joins TRBV10-3 to TRBJ2-3, with D possibly TRBD1 on 5 matching bases. V gave up 3 bases and J gave up 4 bases, with 14 bases separating them. The CDR3 runs 15 residues. Germline V gene data show CDR1 as ENHRY and CDR2 as SYGVKD. In DNA, the CDR3 is TGTGCCATCAGTGATTCAGGGCAGAGCCCAGATACGCAGTATTTT. It yields the protein CAISDSGQSPDTQYF.

This chain uses TRBV5-1 with TRBJ1-4; 7 nucleotides line up with TRBD1. V shed 5 bases and J 1 base; nucleotides not matched to a gene: 8. The CDR3 loop spans 16 amino acids. Per germline, CDR1 SGHRS and CDR2 YFSETQ. The DNA of the CDR3 is TGCGCCAGCAGGTTGACCGGGACAGAAACTAATGAAAAACTGTTTTTT. It translates to CASRLTGTETNEKLFF.

The chain combines TRBV5-8 with TRBJ1-5; 8 bases fit TRBD1. Per germline, CDR1 SGHTS and CDR2 YDEGEE. V shed 3 bases and J 3 bases; nucleotides not matched to a gene: 11. CDR3 size: 17 residues. In nucleotides, the CDR3 is TGTGCCAGCAGCTCGCCAAGGGACAGGACCTTCAATCAGCCCCAGCATTTT. This sequence encodes CASSSPRDRTFNQPQHF.